This entry lists 11 T cell receptor beta chains sequenced from one sample in a study of blood T cell repertoires in COVID-19. Measured with immunoSEQ multiplex PCR; TCRdb has only the in-frame clones, and not every one. The top ten hold about 8% of the sample, which has 110,000 or so clones, 75% to 90% seen once. Sequencing input: peripheral blood. These receptors all come from a human donor in a cohort sampled during active COVID-19.

This rearrangement joins TRBV10-2 to TRBJ1-1; TRBD1 is a possible D gene (5 bases). Germline CDR1 is WSHSY and CDR2 is SAAADI. This CDR3 is built from 15 residues. V gave up 5 bases and J gave up 6 bases, with 19 bases separating them. This CDR3 is CASSSPGTLKAEAFF. The DNA for the CDR3 is TGCGCCAGCAGTTCTCCCGGGACTTTAAAGGCTGAAGCTTTCTTT.

This chain joins TRBV5-1 and TRBJ1-5; D gene uncertain. V lost 0 bases and J lost 5, with 9 bases in between. The CDR3 extends over 14 amino acids. In germline, CDR1 is SGHRS, CDR2 YFSETQ. The CDR3 region is CASSLASRDQPQHF. The CDR3 DNA sequence: TGCGCCAGCAGCTTGGCCTCTCGGGATCAGCCCCAGCATTTT.

CDR3 region: CASSFRTGGSYYEQYF. DNA of the CDR3: TGCGCCAGCAGCTTCAGGACAGGGGGAAGCTACTACGAGCAGTACTTC. The chain recombines TRBV5-1 with TRBJ2-7; 10 bases align to TRBD1. Germline CDR1 SGHRS, CDR2 YFSETQ. The CDR3 spans 16 residues. J lost 3 bases, V lost 2 bases, and 8 bases had no gene match.

The chain recombines TRBV7-2 with TRBJ2-3, with D unclear. The CDR3 sequence is 13 residues long. Germline CDR1 and CDR2: SGHTA and FQGNSA. Trimming shortened V by 3 bases and J by 4 bases, and 8 bases separated the two germline ends. CDR3 in amino acids: CASSFSPADTQYF. The CDR3 bases are TGTGCCAGCAGCTTTTCCCCAGCAGATACGCAGTATTTT.

The table lists this clone with a count of one. The chain employs TRBV5-1 and TRBJ2-3; 11 nucleotides match TRBD2. Trimming at V came to 0 bases and at J to 2 bases, leaving 5 bases not matched to a gene. The CDR3 has 17 residues. Germline V CDR1 and CDR2: SGHRS, YFSETQ. CDR3 nucleotides: TGCGCCAGCAGCTTGGATACTAGCGGGGGCTACACAGATACGCAGTATTTT. This gives the protein CASSLDTSGGYTDTQYF.

V is TRBV5-8 and J is TRBJ2-7, with TRBD1 identical over 7 bases. The length of the CDR3 is 13 residues. Germline values: CDR1 SGHTS, CDR2 YDEGEE. Trimming removed 4 bases from V and 3 bases from J; junction bases left unmatched: 4. CDR3 sequence reads: CASSVGTDYEQYF. The CDR3 region has the DNA TGTGCCAGCAGCGTGGGGACAGACTACGAGCAGTACTTC.

V gene TRBV3-1 (or the pseudogene TRBV3-2) combines with J gene TRBJ1-6; D uncertain. The germline V gene encodes CDR1 LGHDT and CDR2 YNNKEL (reference sequence). This CDR3 contains 17 residues. V lost 0 bases to trimming and J lost 0 bases, with 9 bases between them. The CDR3 region is CASSQESYSSYNSPLHF. In DNA, the CDR3 is TGTGCCAGCAGCCAAGAGTCGTATAGCTCCTATAATTCACCCCTCCACTTT.

This clone showed up just once. The J gene is TRBJ2-2, the V gene TRBV19; 8 bases are a match to TRBD2. This CDR3 is built from 21 residues. Germline CDR1 LNHDA, CDR2 SQIVND (reference sequence). The J segment lost 4 bases and the V segment lost 7 bases, leaving 26 bases of the junction unmatched. This chain's CDR3 is CASTPVGTSAERHLSTGELFF. CDR3 coding DNA: TGTGCCAGTACCCCCGTCGGGACTAGTGCTGAAAGACATTTGAGCACCGGGGAGCTGTTTTTT. Filled out from reference TRBV19 and TRBJ2-2, the complete variable domain reads DGGITQSPKYLFRKEGQNVTLSCEQNLNHDAMYWYRQDPGQGLRLIYYSQIVNDFQKGDIAEGYSVSREKKESFPLTVTSAQKNPTAFYLCASTPVGTSAERHLSTGELFFGEGSRLTVL.

This rearrangement joins TRBV27 to TRBJ1-2; D possibly corresponds to TRBD1 (6 bases). Germline CDR1 and CDR2: MNHEY and SMNVEV (reference sequence). The CDR3 contains 12 residues. The V and J ends lost 5 bases and 4 bases respectively, with 8 bases between them. The CDR3 bases are TGTGCCAGCAGTACACAGGGCTATGGCTACACCTTC. It codes for CASSTQGYGYTF.

The rearrangement joins TRBV5-6 to TRBJ1-1; a possible D gene is TRBD1 (6 bases). V dropped 5 bases and J dropped 3 bases, with 14 bases sitting between them. The V gene's germline CDR1 is SGHDT and CDR2 YYEEEE. The CDR3 is 14 amino acids. CDR3 loop: CASRRGEGDTEAFF. The CDR3, as DNA: TGTGCCAGCAGAAGGGGCGAGGGGGACACTGAAGCTTTCTTT.

The chain employs TRBV28 and TRBJ1-1; 9 bases are a match to TRBD1. CDR1 MDHEN and CDR2 SYDVKM come from the germline V gene. J was trimmed by 3 bases and V by 3 bases; bases with no gene match: 5. This CDR3 has 15 residues. This CDR3 is CASSFEGQGYTEAFF. In nucleotides, the CDR3 is TGTGCCAGCAGTTTCGAAGGACAGGGGTACACTGAAGCTTTCTTT.